These T cell receptor beta chains were read from a single sample in a study of cytomegalovirus exposure and HLA in healthy donors. Only in-frame clones appear in the TCRdb table, and some are missing; sequencing was by immunoSEQ multiplex PCR. The repertoire holds 110,000 to 150,000 clones, with roughly 77% as singletons. Sequenced input: PBMCs. These receptors came from a woman in her twenties or thirties in good health and CMV-seronegative. Each CDR3 is given with its conserved first and last residue. The D gene is left open where the match is weak. The size of a clone is reported for some rows only, either as once, few or many, or as a class for expanded clones.

D,J,length,V,size,DNA,CDR3
-,TRBJ1-2,15,TRBV28,-,TGTGCCAGCAGTTTCATTGGCAGCCCTAGTTCTGGCTACACCTTC,CASSFIGSPSSGYTF
TRBD1,TRBJ2-2,16,TRBV10-3,-,TGTGCCATCAGGCCGGGACAGGGAGAGAACACCGGGGAGCTGTTTTTT,CAIRPGQGENTGELFF
TRBD1,TRBJ2-5,14,TRBV2,-,TGTGCCAGCAAACTGGGACAGGCCGAAGAGACCCAGTACTTC,CASKLGQAEETQYF
TRBD1,TRBJ1-2,12,TRBV28,few,TGTGCCATCCAGGGGGCCAACTATGGCTACACCTTC,CAIQGANYGYTF
-,TRBJ2-7,14,TRBV19,-,TGTGCCAGTAGTACGGTGAGTCTCTCCTACGAGCAGTACTTC,CASSTVSLSYEQYF
-,TRBJ1-1,14,TRBV4-1,-,TGCGCCAGCAGCCTACAGGGTCCCCCCACTGAAGCTTTCTTT,CASSLQGPPTEAFF
-,TRBJ1-2,15,TRBV7-9,-,TGTGCCAGCAGCTTACGGCAGGGAAGGAGCTATGGCTACACCTTC,CASSLRQGRSYGYTF
TRBD1,TRBJ1-2,16,TRBV19,-,TGTGCCAGTAGTTTGCGCCAGGGGGCGGCTCGGGATGGCTACACCTTC,CASSLRQGAARDGYTF
TRBD1,TRBJ1-4,15,TRBV6-5,-,TGTGCCAGCAGTTCTAACGGACAGGGAAATGAAAAACTGTTTTTT,CASSSNGQGNEKLFF
-,TRBJ1-1,16,TRBV7-8,-,TGTGCCAGCAGCAGCTTGGGGGGGCGGGCAGGCACTGAAGCTTTCTTT,CASSSLGGRAGTEAFF
-,TRBJ2-7,14,TRBV11-2,-,TGTGCCAGCAGCCCGACTCGGGGGACCTACGAGCAGTACTTC,CASSPTRGTYEQYF
TRBD2,TRBJ2-5,15,TRBV2,-,TGTGCCAGCAGTGAAGGTAGCGGGGGGGCGGAGACCCAGTACTTC,CASSEGSGGAETQYF
-,TRBJ1-5,14,TRBV19,-,TGTGCCAGTAGTATTGTCAGTAGCAATCAGCCCCAGCATTTT,CASSIVSSNQPQHF
-,TRBJ2-7,13,TRBV29-1,-,TGCAGCGTTGGCCAGGCGAGCTCCTACGAGCAGTACTTC,CSVGQASSYEQYF
TRBD1,TRBJ1-4,14,TRBV7-3,-,TGTGCCAGCAGCCCCGGGACAGGGAATGAAAAACTGTTTTTT,CASSPGTGNEKLFF
-,TRBJ1-2,12,TRBV28,few,TGTGCCAGCAGTTGGGGGACATATGGCTACACCTTC,CASSWGTYGYTF
TRBD1,TRBJ2-1,16,TRBV5-5,-,TGTGCCAGCAGCTTGGTAGGGACAGGGTCCTACAATGAGCAGTTCTTC,CASSLVGTGSYNEQFF
TRBD1,TRBJ1-1,13,TRBV13,once,TGTGCCAGCAGCTCCCCGGGACAGGGTAAAGCTTTCTTT,CASSSPGQGKAFF
TRBD1,TRBJ1-5,16,TRBV2,once,TGTGCCAGCAGTCCTCAGACAGGGTATAGCAATCAGCCCCAGCATTTT,CASSPQTGYSNQPQHF
TRBD1,TRBJ1-2,12,TRBV5-1,-,TGCGCCAGCAGCGCCGGACAGGCCTCCTACACCTTC,CASSAGQASYTF
-,TRBJ1-2,14,TRBV5-5,-,TGTGCCAGCAGCTTGGCTGTGGTCGGGGTTGGCTACACCTTC,CASSLAVVGVGYTF
-,TRBJ2-7,16,TRBV5-5,-,TGTGCCAGCAGCTCGATTCCACAGGGAAAGATCTACGAGCAGTACTTC,CASSSIPQGKIYEQYF
-,TRBJ2-3,13,TRBV4-1,-,TGCGCCAGCAGCCAACCTTATAGAGATACGCAGTATTTT,CASSQPYRDTQYF
-,TRBJ2-5,12,TRBV5-4,-,TGTGCCAGCGCAGGGGAACAAGAGACCCAGTACTTC,CASAGEQETQYF
-,TRBJ2-3,13,TRBV29-1,-,TGCAGCGTTGAGCCAGGGTCTACAGATACGCAGTATTTT,CSVEPGSTDTQYF
-,TRBJ1-6,14,TRBV11-2,-,TGTGCCAGCAGAGCTGTGCGGGGCAAGTCACCCCTCCACTTT,CASRAVRGKSPLHF
-,TRBJ1-3,15,TRBV30,-,TGTGCCTGGAGTCCCCCTTGGGACACTGGAAACACCATATATTTT,CAWSPPWDTGNTIYF
TRBD2,TRBJ2-1,16,TRBV10-1,once,TGCGCCAGCAGTGAACCCGGCGGGGGTTCCTACAATGAGCAGTTCTTC,CASSEPGGGSYNEQFF
TRBD1,TRBJ2-7,12,TRBV6-5,-,TGTGCCAGCAGCCGGGGACAGTACGAGCAGTACTTC,CASSRGQYEQYF
-,TRBJ1-2,13,TRBV10-3,-,TGTGCCATCCAGGACACCAATAACTATGGCTACACCTTC,CAIQDTNNYGYTF
TRBD2,TRBJ2-3,17,TRBV5-1,-,TGCGCCAGCAGCCTGCCTGACGGCGGGGGTGGCACAGATACGCAGTATTTT,CASSLPDGGGGTDTQYF
-,TRBJ2-7,14,TRBV2,few,TGTGCCAGCAGTGAAAGCGTTCCGACCAGCGAGCAGTACTTC,CASSESVPTSEQYF
TRBD1,TRBJ2-5,9,TRBV20-1,few,TGCAGTGCACCCGGGACAGACTACTTC,CSAPGTDYF
-,TRBJ2-3,15,TRBV13,-,TGTGCCAGCAGCTCCGGGGGGCCCCCCGCAGATACGCAGTATTTT,CASSSGGPPADTQYF
TRBD2,TRBJ2-7,15,TRBV4-1,-,TGCGCCAGCAGCTTAATACTAGCGGACCCCTACGAGCAGTACTTC,CASSLILADPYEQYF
TRBD1,TRBJ2-2,16,TRBV7-3,few,TGTGCCAGCAGCTTAGGGGGACAGGCGAACACCGGGGAGCTGTTTTTT,CASSLGGQANTGELFF
TRBD1,TRBJ2-5,17,TRBV28,-,TGTGCCAGCAGTCTCCCAGACGGACAGGGGGCTCTGGAGACCCAGTACTTC,CASSLPDGQGALETQYF